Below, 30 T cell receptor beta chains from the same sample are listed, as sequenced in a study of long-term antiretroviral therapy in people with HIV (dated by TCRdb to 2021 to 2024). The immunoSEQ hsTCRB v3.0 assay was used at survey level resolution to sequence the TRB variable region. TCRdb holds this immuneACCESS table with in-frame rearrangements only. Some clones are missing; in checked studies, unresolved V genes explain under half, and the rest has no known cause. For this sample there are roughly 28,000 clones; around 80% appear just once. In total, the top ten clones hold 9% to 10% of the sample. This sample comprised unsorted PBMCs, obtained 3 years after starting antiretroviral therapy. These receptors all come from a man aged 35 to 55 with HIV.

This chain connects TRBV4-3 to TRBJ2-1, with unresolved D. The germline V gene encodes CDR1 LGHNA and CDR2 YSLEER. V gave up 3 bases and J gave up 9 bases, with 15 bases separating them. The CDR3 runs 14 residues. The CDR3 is CASSQGMFAIEQFF. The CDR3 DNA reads TGCGCCAGCAGCCAGGGCATGTTCGCTATTGAGCAGTTCTTC.

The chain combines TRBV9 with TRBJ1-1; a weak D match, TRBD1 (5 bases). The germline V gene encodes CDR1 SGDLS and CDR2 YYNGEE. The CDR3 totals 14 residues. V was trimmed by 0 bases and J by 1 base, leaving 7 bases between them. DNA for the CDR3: TGTGCCAGCAGCGTAGTAACAGGGAACACTGAAGCTTTCTTT. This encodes CASSVVTGNTEAFF.

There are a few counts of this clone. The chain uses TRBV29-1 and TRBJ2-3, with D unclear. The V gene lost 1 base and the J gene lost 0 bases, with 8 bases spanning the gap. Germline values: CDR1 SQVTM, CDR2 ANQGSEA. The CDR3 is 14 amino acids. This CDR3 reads CSVEVASSTDTQYF. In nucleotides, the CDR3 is TGCAGCGTTGAAGTCGCCTCTAGCACAGATACGCAGTATTTT.

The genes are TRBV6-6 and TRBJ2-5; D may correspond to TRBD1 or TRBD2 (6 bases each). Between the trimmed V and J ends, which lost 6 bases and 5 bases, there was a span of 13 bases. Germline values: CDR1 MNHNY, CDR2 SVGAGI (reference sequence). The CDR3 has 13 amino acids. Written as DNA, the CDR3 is TGTGCCAGCAGGGCAGGGGCGGGGGAGACCCAGTACTTC. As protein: CASRAGAGETQYF.

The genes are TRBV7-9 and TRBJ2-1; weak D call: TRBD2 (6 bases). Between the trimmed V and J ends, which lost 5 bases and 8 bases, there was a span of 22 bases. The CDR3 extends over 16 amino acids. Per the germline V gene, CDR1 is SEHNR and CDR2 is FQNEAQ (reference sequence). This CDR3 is CASSPPGSGMWDEQFF. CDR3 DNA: TGTGCCAGCAGCCCGCCGGGTAGCGGTATGTGGGATGAGCAGTTCTTC. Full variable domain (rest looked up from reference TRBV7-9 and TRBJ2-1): DTGVSQNPRHKITKRGQNVTFRCDPISEHNRLYWYRQTLGQGPEFLTYFQNEAQLEKSRLLSDRFSAERPKGSFSTLEIQRTEQGDSAMYLCASSPPGSGMWDEQFFGPGTRLTVL.

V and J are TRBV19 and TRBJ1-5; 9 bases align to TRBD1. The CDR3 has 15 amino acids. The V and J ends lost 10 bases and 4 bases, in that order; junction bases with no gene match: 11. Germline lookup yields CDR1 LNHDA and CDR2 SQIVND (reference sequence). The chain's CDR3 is CATQTRDRENQPQHF. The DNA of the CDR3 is TGTGCCACCCAAACCCGGGACAGGGAAAATCAGCCCCAGCATTTT.

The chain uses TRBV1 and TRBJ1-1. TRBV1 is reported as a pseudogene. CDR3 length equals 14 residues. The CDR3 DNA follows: TGCACCAGCAGCCAAAGGGGGGGTCCCACTGAAGCTTTCTTT. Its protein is CTSSQRGGPTEAFF.

This CDR3 is CASSQGQGRVREQYF. The DNA for the CDR3 is TGTGCCAGCAGCCAAGGACAGGGGAGGGTTCGCGAGCAGTACTTC. V usage is TRBV16 and J usage is TRBJ2-7; TRBD1 agrees at 9 bases. The CDR3 loop spans 15 amino acids. After removal of 2 bases from V and 6 bases from J, the junction contained 8 bases not matched to a gene. Germline assignment: CDR1 KGHSY and CDR2 FQNENV.

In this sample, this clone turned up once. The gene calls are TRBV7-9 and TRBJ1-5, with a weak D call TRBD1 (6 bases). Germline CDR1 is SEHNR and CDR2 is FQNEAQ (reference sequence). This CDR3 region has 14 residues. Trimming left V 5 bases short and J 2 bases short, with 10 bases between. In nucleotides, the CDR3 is TGTGCCAGCAGCCCAGGGGCCGGCAATCAGCCCCAGCATTTT. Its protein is CASSPGAGNQPQHF.

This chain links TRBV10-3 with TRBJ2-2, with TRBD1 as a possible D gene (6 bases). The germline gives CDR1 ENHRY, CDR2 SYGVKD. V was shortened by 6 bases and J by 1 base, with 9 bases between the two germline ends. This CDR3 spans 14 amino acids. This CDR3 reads CAIRRQENTGELFF. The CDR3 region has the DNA TGTGCCATCAGGAGACAGGAGAACACCGGGGAGCTGTTTTTT.

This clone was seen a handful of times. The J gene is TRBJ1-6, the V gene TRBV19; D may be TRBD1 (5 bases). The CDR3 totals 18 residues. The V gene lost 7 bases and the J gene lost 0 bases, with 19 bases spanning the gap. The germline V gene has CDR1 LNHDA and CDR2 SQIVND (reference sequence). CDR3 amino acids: CASTPGGVGSSYNSPLHF. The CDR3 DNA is TGTGCCAGTACCCCTGGAGGGGTTGGGAGCTCCTATAATTCACCCCTCCACTTT.

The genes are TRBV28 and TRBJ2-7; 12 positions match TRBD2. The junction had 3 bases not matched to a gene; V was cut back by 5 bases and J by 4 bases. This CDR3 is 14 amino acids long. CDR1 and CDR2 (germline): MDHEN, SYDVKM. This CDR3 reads CASSRTSGKYEQYF. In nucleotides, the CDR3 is TGTGCCAGCAGTCGGACTAGCGGGAAGTACGAGCAGTACTTC. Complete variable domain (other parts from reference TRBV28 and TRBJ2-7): DVKVTQSSRYLVKRTGEKVFLECVQDMDHENMFWYRQDPGLGLRLIYFSYDVKMKEKGDIPEGYSVSREKKERFSLILESASTNQTSMYLCASSRTSGKYEQYFGPGTRLTVT.

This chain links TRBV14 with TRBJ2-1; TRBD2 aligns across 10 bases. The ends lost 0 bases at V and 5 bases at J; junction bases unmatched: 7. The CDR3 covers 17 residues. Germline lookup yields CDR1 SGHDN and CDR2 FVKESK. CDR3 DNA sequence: TGTGCCAGCAGCCAAGATCCGGCTAGCGGGAGTAACAATGAGCAGTTCTTC. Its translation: CASSQDPASGSNNEQFF.

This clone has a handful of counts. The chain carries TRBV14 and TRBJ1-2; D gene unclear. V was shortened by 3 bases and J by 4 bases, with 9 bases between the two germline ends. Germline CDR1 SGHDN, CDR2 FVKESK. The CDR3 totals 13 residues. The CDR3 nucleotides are TGTGCCAGCAGCCAGGTTGCAAGCTATGGCTACACCTTC. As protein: CASSQVASYGYTF.

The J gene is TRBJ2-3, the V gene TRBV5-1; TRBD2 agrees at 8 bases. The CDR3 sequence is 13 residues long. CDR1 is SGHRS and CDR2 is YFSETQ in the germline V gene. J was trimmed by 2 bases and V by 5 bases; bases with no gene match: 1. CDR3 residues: CASRLAVTDTQYF. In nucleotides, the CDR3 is TGCGCCAGCAGACTAGCGGTCACAGATACGCAGTATTTT.

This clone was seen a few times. The CDR3 protein is CASSFGQGPSYEQYF. CDR3 in DNA: TGTGCCAGCAGTTTCGGGCAGGGACCTTCCTACGAGCAGTACTTC. V gene TRBV28 combines with J gene TRBJ2-7, with D perhaps being TRBD1 or TRBD2 (5 bases each). The germline CDR1 and CDR2 sequences are MDHEN and SYDVKM. The CDR3 totals 15 residues. Trimming removed 3 bases at V and 1 base at J, with 13 bases between. The full variable domain, its missing parts supplied by reference TRBV28 and TRBJ2-7, is DVKVTQSSRYLVKRTGEKVFLECVQDMDHENMFWYRQDPGLGLRLIYFSYDVKMKEKGDIPEGYSVSREKKERFSLILESASTNQTSMYLCASSFGQGPSYEQYFGPGTRLTVT.

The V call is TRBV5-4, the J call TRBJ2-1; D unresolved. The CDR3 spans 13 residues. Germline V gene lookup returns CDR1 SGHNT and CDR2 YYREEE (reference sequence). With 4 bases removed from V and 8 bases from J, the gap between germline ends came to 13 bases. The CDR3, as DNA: TGTGCCAGCAGCACCCCGGCTAGGGATGAGCAGTTCTTC. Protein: CASSTPARDEQFF.

CDR3 loop: CASAWWKDTGELFF. CDR3 in DNA: TGTGCCAGTGCCTGGTGGAAGGACACCGGGGAGCTGTTTTTT. This sequence joins TRBV19 and TRBJ2-2; unclear D gene. CDR3 size: 14 residues. Germline V gene sequence: CDR1 LNHDA, CDR2 SQIVND (reference sequence). The ends were cut back, 8 bases at V and 3 bases at J, with 13 bases in the middle.

The CDR3 is CASSVLTGVEQYF. CDR3 nucleotide sequence: TGTGCCAGCAGTGTTTTGACAGGGGTCGAGCAGTACTTC. The V gene is TRBV6-1, the J gene TRBJ2-7; 8 positions agree with TRBD1. V lost 4 bases, J lost 6 bases, and 5 bases stayed unmatched. The CDR3 is 13 amino acids. From germline, CDR1 is MNHNS and CDR2 SASEGT.

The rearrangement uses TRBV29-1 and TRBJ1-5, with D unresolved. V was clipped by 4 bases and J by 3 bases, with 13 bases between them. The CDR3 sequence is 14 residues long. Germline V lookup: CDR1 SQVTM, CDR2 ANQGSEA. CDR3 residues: CSVAGDLDNQPQHF. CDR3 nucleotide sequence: TGCAGCGTTGCGGGAGATCTTGACAATCAGCCCCAGCATTTT.

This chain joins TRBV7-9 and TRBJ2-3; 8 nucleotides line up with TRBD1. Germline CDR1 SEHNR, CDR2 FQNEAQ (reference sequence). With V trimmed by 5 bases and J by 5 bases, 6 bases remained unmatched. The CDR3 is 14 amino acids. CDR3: CASSHGQGEDTQYF. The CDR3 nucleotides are TGTGCCAGCAGCCACGGACAGGGTGAAGATACGCAGTATTTT.

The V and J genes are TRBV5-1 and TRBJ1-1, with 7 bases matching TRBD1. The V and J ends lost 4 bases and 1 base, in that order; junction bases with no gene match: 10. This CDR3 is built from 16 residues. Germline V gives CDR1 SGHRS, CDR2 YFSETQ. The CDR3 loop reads CASSAIPGQRNTEAFF. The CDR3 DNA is TGCGCCAGCAGCGCCATCCCGGGACAGAGGAACACTGAAGCTTTCTTT.

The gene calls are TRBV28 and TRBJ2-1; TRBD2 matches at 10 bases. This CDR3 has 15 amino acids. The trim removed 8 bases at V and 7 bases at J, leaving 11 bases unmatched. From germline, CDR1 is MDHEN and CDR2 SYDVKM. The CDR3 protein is CASGRGLAGVNEQFF. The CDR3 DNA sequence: TGTGCCAGCGGCCGTGGGCTAGCGGGAGTAAATGAGCAGTTCTTC.

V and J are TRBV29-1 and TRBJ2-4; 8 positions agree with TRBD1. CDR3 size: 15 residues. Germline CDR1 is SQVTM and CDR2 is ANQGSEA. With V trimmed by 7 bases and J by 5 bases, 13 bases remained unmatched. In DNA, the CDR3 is TGCAGCGCCCTGTTTCAAGGGACAGGTCAAAACATTCAGTACTTC. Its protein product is CSALFQGTGQNIQYF.

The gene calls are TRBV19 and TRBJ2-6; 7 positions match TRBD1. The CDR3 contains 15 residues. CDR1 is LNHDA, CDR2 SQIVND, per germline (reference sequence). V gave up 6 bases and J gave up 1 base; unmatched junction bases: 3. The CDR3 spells CASRQTGSGANVLTF. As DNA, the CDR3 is TGTGCCAGTAGACAGACAGGGTCTGGGGCCAACGTCCTGACTTTC.

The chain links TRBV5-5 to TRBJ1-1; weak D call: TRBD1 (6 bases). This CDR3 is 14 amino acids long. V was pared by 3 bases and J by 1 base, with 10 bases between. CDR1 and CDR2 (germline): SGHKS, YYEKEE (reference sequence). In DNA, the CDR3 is TGTGCCAGCAGCTCTGACAGGACGAACACTGAAGCTTTCTTT. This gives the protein CASSSDRTNTEAFF.

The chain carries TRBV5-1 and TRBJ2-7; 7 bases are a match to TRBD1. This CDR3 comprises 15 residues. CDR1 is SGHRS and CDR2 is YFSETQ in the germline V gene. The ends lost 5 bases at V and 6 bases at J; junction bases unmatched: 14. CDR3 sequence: CASSFEDRDAAEQYF. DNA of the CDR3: TGCGCCAGCAGTTTTGAAGACAGGGATGCCGCCGAGCAGTACTTC.

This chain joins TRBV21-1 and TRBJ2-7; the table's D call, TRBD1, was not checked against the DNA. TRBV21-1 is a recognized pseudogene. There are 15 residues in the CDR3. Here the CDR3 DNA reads TGTGCCAGCAGCTTCGGGGGACAGGGTTGCGTCGAGCAGTACTTC. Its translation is CASSFGGQGCVEQYF.

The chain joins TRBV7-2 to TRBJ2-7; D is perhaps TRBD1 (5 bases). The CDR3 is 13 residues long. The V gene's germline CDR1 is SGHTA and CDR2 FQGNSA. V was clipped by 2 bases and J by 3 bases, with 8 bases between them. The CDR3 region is CASSLQGFYEQYF. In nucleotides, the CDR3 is TGTGCCAGCAGCTTACAGGGTTTCTACGAGCAGTACTTC.

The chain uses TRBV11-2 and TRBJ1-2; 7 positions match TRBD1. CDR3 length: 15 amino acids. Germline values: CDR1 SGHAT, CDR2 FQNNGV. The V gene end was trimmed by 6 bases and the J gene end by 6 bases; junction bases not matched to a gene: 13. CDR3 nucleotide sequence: TGTGCCAGCAGAACCACAGGGGAGTCGCGTGATGGCTACACCTTC. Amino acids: CASRTTGESRDGYTF. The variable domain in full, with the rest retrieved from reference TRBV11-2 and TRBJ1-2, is EAGVAQSPRYKIIEKRQSVAFWCNPISGHATLYWYQQILGQGPKLLIQFQNNGVVDDSQLPKDRFSAERLKGVDSTLKIQPAKLEDSAVYLCASRTTGESRDGYTFGSGTRLTVV.